This T cell receptor (beta chain) was identified during a study of blood T cell repertoires in COVID-19. Study-level background: Donors in the United States, Italy and Spain gave samples during acute or convalescent COVID-19. The cDNA or gDNA used as material had been derived from T cells, B-cell-depleted T cells, or PBMCs.

In the source study's methods: Researchers report that nucleated cell counts were estimated from reference gene primer amplification. TCRdb's copy holds only in-frame clones and misses some; the assay was immunoSEQ multiplex PCR. That table gives V, J and clone size, and the DNA gave D and trimming. The data hold some 97,000 clones, with over 75% observed a single time. This receptor was identified in a woman aged 55 to 70 with acute or convalescent COVID-19. Sequencing input: peripheral blood.

CDR3 loop: CASSHSRPGQLLGTGELFF. CDR3 in DNA: TGTGCCAGTAGCCACTCCCGACCGGGACAACTGCTCGGCACCGGGGAGCTGTTTTTT. V and J are TRBV19 and TRBJ2-2; TRBD1 is a possible D gene (6 bases). The CDR3 has 19 residues. In germline, CDR1 is LNHDA, CDR2 SQIVND (reference sequence). V gave up 6 bases and J gave up 4 bases, with 27 bases separating them.